One sample yielded the 9 T cell receptor beta chains listed below, sequenced in a study of blood T cell repertoires in COVID-19. Some clones are missing from TCRdb's copy, which holds only in-frame ones; the method was immunoSEQ multiplex PCR. The data contain 250,000 to 350,000 clones, nearly 90% of them seen just once; the ten biggest clones take up around 1.7%. Sequencing was done on a sample of PBMCs or T cells enriched from blood (not recorded which). The receptors derive from a woman under 30 with acute COVID-19.

The V gene is TRBV9, the J gene TRBJ1-3; maybe TRBD1 (5 bases). Looked up from germline, CDR1 is SGDLS and CDR2 is YYNGEE. Trimming left V 0 bases short and J 4 bases short, with 11 bases between. The CDR3 totals 15 residues. The CDR3 protein is CASSVGAGSGNTIYF. For the CDR3, the DNA is TGTGCCAGCAGCGTAGGGGCAGGGTCCGGAAACACCATATATTTT.

The rearrangement uses TRBV3-1 (or the pseudogene TRBV3-2) and TRBJ1-3; D not resolved. V was pared by 9 bases and J by 6 bases, with 12 bases between. Per germline, CDR1 LGHDT and CDR2 YNNKEL (reference sequence). This CDR3 contains 12 residues. CDR3 region: CARLSHSNTIYF. As DNA, the CDR3 is TGTGCCAGATTAAGCCACTCAAACACCATATATTTT.

The J gene is TRBJ2-3, the V gene TRBV18; maybe TRBD2 (5 bases). The V end lost 0 bases, the J end lost 6 bases, and 10 bases lay between the germline ends. The CDR3 consists of 14 residues. The germline CDR1 and CDR2 sequences are KGHSH and LQKENI. The CDR3 protein is CASSPPSGVDTQYF. Written as DNA, the CDR3 is TGTGCCAGCTCACCACCGAGCGGTGTCGATACGCAGTATTTT.

CDR3: CASSQAPTGYEQYF. Here the CDR3 DNA reads TGTGCCAGTTCACAGGCTCCAACAGGCTACGAGCAGTACTTC. The chain recombines TRBV28 with TRBJ2-7, with TRBD1 as a possible D gene (5 bases). V was trimmed by 9 bases and J by 3 bases, leaving 18 bases between them. The CDR3 is 14 amino acids. CDR1 is MDHEN, CDR2 SYDVKM, per germline.

The chain couples TRBV7-3 to TRBJ2-1, with TRBD1 matching 9 bases. J was trimmed by 2 bases and V by 4 bases; bases with no gene match: 3. The CDR3 covers 15 residues. Germline CDR1 SGHTA, CDR2 FQGTGA. In DNA form, the CDR3 reads TGTGCCAGCAGCTCAACAGGGGGCACCTACAATGAGCAGTTCTTC. It specifies CASSSTGGTYNEQFF.

This clone came up once. The gene calls are TRBV10-3 and TRBJ2-3, with D tentatively TRBD2 (5 bases). Trimming removed 6 bases from V and 0 bases from J, with 13 bases in between. The germline V gene encodes CDR1 ENHRY and CDR2 SYGVKD. CDR3 size: 15 residues. The CDR3 DNA reads TGTGCCATCAGGGGCTCCGACTATAGCACAGATACGCAGTATTTT. Translating gives CAIRGSDYSTDTQYF.

The chain employs TRBV28 and TRBJ1-1; 8 nucleotides match TRBD1. This CDR3 is built from 16 residues. The germline CDR1 and CDR2 sequences are MDHEN and SYDVKM. The J segment lost 6 bases and the V segment lost 3 bases, leaving 12 bases of the junction unmatched. CDR3 sequence: CASSFFGQGKDAEAFF. The CDR3 DNA reads TGTGCCAGCAGTTTCTTCGGACAGGGAAAGGATGCTGAAGCTTTCTTT.

J is TRBJ1-6 and V is TRBV6-5; D call uncertain. V lost 2 bases and J lost 7, with 9 bases in between. The germline CDR1 and CDR2 sequences are MNHEY and SVGAGI. The CDR3 length is 14 residues. The CDR3 reads CASSYTAKNSPLHF. CDR3 nucleotides: TGTGCCAGCAGTTACACAGCCAAAAATTCACCCCTCCACTTT.

This rearrangement joins TRBV7-8 to TRBJ2-7; 7 bases agree with TRBD2. This CDR3 has 21 residues. The germline CDR1 and CDR2 sequences are SGHVS and FQNEAQ. V shed 4 bases and J 5 bases; nucleotides not matched to a gene: 29. Written as DNA, the CDR3 is TGTGCCAGCAGCTCCTACATCAGCGGAAGGTTTGTCGGGGGGACGGGCCACGAGCAGTACTTC. This gives the protein CASSSYISGRFVGGTGHEQYF.